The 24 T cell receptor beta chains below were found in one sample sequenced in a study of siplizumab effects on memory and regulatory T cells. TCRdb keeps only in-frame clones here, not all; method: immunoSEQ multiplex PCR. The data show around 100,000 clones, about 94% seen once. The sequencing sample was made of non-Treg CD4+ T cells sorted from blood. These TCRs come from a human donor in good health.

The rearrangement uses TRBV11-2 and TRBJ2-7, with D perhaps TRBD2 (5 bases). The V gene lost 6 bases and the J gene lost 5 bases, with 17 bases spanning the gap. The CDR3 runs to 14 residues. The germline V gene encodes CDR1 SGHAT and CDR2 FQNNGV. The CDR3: CASSYIGVRDEQYF. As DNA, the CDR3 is TGTGCCAGCAGTTATATCGGGGTTCGGGACGAGCAGTACTTC.

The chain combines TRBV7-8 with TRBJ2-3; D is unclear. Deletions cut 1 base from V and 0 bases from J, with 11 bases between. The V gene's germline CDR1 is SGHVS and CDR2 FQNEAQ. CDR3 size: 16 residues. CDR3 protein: CASSLVRQTSTDTQYF. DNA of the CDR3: TGTGCCAGCAGCTTAGTGAGACAAACTAGCACAGATACGCAGTATTTT.

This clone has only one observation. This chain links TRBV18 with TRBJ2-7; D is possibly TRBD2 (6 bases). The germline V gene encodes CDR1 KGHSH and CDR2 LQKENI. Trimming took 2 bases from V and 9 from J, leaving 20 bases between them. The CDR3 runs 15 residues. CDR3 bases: TGTGCCAGCTCACCAACCGGGACTTCACGACCTTGGCAGTACTTC. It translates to CASSPTGTSRPWQYF.

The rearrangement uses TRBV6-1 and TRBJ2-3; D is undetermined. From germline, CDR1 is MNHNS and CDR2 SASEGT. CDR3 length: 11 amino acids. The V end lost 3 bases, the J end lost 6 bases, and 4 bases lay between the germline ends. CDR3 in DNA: TGTGCCAGCAGTGAGGGGGATACGCAGTATTTT. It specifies CASSEGDTQYF.

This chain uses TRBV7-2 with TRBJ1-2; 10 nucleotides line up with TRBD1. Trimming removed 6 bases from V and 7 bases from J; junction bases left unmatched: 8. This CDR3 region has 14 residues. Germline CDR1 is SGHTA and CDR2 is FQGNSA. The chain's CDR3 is CASRATGGAGGYTF. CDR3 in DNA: TGTGCCAGCAGAGCGACAGGGGGCGCAGGTGGCTACACCTTC. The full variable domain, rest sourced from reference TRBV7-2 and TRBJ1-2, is GAGVSQSPSNKVTEKGKDVELRCDPISGHTALYWYRQSLGQGLEFLIYFQGNSAPDKSGLPSDRFSAERTGGSVSTLTIQRTQQEDSAVYLCASRATGGAGGYTFGSGTRLTVV.

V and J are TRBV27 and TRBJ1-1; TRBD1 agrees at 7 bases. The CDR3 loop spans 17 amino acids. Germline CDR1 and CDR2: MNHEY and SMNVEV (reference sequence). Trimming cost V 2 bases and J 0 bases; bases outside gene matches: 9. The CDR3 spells CASSLGRGQVMNTEAFF. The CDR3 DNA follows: TGTGCCAGCAGTTTAGGGAGGGGGCAGGTGATGAACACTGAAGCTTTCTTT.

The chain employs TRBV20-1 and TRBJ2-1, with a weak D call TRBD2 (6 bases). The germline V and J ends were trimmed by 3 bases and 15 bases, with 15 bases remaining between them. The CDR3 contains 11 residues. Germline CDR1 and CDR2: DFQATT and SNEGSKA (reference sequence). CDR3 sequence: CSARRREYGFF. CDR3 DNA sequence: TGCAGTGCTAGGAGGCGGGAATACGGGTTCTTC.

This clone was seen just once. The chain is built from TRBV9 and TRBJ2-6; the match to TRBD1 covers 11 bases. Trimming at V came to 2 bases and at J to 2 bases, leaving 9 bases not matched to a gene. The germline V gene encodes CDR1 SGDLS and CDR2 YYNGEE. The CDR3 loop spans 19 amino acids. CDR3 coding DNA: TGTGCCAGCAGCGTGGGACAGGGGGACGGTAGGGCTGGGGCCAACGTCCTGACTTTC. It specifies CASSVGQGDGRAGANVLTF.

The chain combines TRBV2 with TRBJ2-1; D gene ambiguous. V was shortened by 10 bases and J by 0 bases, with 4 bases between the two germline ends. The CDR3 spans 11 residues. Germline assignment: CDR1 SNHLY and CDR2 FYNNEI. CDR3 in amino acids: CATASYNEQFF. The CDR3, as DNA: TGTGCCACCGCCTCCTACAATGAGCAGTTCTTC.

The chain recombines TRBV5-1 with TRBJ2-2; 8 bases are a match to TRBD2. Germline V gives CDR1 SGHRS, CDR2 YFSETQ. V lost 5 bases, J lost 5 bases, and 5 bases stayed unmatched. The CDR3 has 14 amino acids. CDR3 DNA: TGCGCCAGCAGTCCACTAGCGGAGACCGGGGAGCTGTTTTTT. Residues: CASSPLAETGELFF.

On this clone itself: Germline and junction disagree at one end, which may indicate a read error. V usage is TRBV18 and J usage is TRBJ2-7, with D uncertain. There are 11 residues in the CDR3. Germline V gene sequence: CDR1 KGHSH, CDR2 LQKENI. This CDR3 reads CASSLSHEQYF. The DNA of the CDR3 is TGTGCCAGCTCACTCTCCCACGAGCAGTACTTC. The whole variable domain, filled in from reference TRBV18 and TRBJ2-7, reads NAGVMQNPRHLVRRRGQEARLRCSPMKGHSHVYWYRQLPEEGLKFMVYLQKENIIDESGMPKERFSAEFPKEGPSILRIQQVVRGDSAAYFCASSLSHEQYFGPGTRLTVT.

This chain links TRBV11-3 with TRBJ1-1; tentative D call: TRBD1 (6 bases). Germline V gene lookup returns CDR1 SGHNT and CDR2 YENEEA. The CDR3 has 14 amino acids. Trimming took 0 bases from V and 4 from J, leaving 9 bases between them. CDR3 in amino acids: CASSLDGGPTEAFF. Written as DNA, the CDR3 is TGTGCCAGCAGCTTAGACGGGGGGCCCACTGAAGCTTTCTTT.

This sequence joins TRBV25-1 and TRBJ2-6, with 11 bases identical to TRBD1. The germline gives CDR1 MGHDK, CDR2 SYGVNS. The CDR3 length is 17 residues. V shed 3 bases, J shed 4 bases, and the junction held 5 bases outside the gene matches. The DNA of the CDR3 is TGTGCCAGCAGTGAGGACAGGGGGCGGCCCGGGGCCAACGTCCTGACTTTC. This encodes CASSEDRGRPGANVLTF.

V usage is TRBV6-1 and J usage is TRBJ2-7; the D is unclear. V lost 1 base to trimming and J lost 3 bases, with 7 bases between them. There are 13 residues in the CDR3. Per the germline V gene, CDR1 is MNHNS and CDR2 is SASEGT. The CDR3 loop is CASSEGQIYEQYF. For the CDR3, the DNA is TGTGCCAGCAGTGAAGGACAAATCTACGAGCAGTACTTC.

CDR3 sequence: CASSQVSLAGAVGTQYF. In DNA form, the CDR3 reads TGCGCCAGCAGCCAAGTTTCACTAGCGGGGGCAGTGGGTACGCAGTATTTT. This chain connects TRBV4-1 to TRBJ2-3; 11 positions match TRBD2. CDR1 is MGHRA, CDR2 YSYEKL, per germline. This CDR3 spans 17 amino acids. V lost 1 base, J lost 8 bases, and 11 bases stayed unmatched.

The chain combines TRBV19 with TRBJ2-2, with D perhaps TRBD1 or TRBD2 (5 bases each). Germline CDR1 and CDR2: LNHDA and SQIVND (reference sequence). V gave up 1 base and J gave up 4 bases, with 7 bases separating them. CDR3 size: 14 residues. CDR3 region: CASSIAGSTGELFF. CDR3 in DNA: TGTGCCAGTAGTATAGCAGGGAGCACCGGGGAGCTGTTTTTT.

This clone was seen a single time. CDR3 residues: CASSEGGDTGELFF. In DNA form, the CDR3 reads TGTGCCAGCAGCGAGGGGGGGGACACCGGGGAGCTGTTTTTT. The V call is TRBV7-3, the J call TRBJ2-2; a possible D gene is TRBD2 (7 bases). V lost 5 bases and J lost 3, with 10 bases in between. This CDR3 is 14 amino acids long. Germline-derived CDR1 and CDR2 are SGHTA and FQGTGA.

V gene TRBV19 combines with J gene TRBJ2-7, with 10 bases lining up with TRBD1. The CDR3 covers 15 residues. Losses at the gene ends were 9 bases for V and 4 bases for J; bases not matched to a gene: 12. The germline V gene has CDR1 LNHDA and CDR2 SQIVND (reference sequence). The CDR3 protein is CASSTQDRGSYEQYF. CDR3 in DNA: TGTGCCAGCTCGACCCAGGACAGGGGGTCATACGAGCAGTACTTC.

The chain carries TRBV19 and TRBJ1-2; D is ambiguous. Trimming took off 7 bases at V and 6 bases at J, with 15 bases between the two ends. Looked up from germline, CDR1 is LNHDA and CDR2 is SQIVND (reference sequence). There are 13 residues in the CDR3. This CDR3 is CASTPAGWDGYTF. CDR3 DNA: TGTGCCAGTACCCCCGCGGGTTGGGATGGCTACACCTTC.

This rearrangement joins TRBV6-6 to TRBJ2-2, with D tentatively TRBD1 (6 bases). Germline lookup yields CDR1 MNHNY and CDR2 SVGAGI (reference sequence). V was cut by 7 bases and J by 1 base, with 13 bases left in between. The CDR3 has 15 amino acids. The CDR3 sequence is CASTLGQRNTGELFF. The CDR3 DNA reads TGTGCCAGCACCCTCGGACAGAGGAACACCGGGGAGCTGTTTTTT.

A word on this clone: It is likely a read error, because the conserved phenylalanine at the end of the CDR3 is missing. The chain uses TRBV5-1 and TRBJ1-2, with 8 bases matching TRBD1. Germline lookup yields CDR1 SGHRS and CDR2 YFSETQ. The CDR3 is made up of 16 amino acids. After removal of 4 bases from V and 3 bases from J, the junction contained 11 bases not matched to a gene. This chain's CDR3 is CASSQDRTGSYYGYTL. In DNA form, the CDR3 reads TGCGCCAGCAGCCAAGACCGGACAGGGAGCTACTATGGCTACACCCTC.

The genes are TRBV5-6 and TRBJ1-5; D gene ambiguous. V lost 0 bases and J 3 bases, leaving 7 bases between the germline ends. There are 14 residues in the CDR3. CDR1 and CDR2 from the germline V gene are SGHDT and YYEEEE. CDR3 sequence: CASSLGGFNQPQHF. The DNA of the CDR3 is TGTGCCAGCAGCTTGGGCGGGTTCAATCAGCCCCAGCATTTT. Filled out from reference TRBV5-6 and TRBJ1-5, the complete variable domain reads DAGVTQSPTHLIKTRGQQVTLRCSPKSGHDTVSWYQQALGQGPQFIFQYYEEEERQRGNFPDRFSGHQFPNYSSELNVNALLLGDSALYLCASSLGGFNQPQHFGDGTRLSIL.

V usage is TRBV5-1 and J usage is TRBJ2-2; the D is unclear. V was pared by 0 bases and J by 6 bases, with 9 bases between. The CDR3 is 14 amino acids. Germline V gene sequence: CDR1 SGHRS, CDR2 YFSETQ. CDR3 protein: CASSLAIGSGELFF. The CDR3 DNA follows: TGCGCCAGCAGCTTGGCCATAGGGTCCGGGGAGCTGTTTTTT.

The CDR3 region has the DNA TGTGCCAGCAGCAAAGGCCCCAGGGGGCGGGACAATGAGCAGTTCTTC. Translation: CASSKGPRGRDNEQFF. The chain employs TRBV21-1 and TRBJ2-1; the DNA was not compared with TRBD1, the D call given in the table. TRBV21-1 is flagged as a pseudogene. This CDR3 contains 16 residues.